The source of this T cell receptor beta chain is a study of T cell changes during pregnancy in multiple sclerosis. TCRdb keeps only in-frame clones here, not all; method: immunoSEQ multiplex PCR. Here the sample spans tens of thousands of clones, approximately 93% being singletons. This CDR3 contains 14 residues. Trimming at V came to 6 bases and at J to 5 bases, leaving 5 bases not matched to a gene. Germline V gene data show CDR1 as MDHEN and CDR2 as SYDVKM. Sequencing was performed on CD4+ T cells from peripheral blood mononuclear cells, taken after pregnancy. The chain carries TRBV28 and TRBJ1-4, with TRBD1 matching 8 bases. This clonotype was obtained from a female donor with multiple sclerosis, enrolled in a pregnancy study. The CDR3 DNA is TGTGCCAGCAGGAAGGACAGGGTAAATGAAAAACTGTTTTTT. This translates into CASRKDRVNEKLFF.